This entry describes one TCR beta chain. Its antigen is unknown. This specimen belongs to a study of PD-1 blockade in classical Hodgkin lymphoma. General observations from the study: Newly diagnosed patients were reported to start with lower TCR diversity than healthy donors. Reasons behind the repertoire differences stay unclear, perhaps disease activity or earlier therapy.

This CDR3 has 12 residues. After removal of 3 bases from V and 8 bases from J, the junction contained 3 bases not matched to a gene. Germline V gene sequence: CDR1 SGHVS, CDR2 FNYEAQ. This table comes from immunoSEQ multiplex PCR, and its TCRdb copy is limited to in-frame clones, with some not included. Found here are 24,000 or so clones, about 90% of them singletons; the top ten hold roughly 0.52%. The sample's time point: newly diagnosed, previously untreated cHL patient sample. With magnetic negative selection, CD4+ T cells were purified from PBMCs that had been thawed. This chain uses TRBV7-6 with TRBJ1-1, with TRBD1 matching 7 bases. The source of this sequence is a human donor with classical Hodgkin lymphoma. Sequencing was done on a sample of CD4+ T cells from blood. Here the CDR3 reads CASSFPGGEAFF. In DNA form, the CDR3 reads TGTGCCAGCAGCTTCCCAGGGGGGGAAGCTTTCTTT. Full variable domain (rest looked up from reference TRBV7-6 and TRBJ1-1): GAGVSQSPRYKVTKRGQDVALRCDPISGHVSLYWYRQALGQGPEFLTYFNYEAQQDKSGLPNDRFSAERPEGSISTLTIQRTEQRDSAMYRCASSFPGGEAFFGQGTRLTVV.